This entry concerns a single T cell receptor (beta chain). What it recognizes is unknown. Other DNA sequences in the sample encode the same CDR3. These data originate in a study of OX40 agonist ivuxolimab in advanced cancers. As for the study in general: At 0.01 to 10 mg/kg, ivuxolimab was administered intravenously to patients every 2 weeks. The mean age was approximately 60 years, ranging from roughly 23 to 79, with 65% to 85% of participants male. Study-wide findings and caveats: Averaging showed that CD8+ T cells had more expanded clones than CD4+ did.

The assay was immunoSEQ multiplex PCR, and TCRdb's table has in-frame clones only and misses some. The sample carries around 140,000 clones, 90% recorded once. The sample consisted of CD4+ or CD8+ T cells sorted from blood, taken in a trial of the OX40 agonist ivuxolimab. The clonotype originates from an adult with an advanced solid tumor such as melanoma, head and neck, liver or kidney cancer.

CDR3 DNA: TGTGCCAGCAGTTTGGGGACAGATACGCAGTATTTT. This encodes CASSLGTDTQYF. This chain connects TRBV11-2 to TRBJ2-3; D unresolved. Germline V gene sequence: CDR1 SGHAT, CDR2 FQNNGV. This CDR3 has 12 residues. The V end was cut by 6 bases, the J end by 3 bases, with 7 bases between.